Shown below are 10 T cell receptor beta chains from a single sample sequenced in a study of T cells in localized non-small cell lung cancer (dated by TCRdb to 2019 to 2021). Libraries were built with the immunoSEQ multiplex PCR assay. TCRdb provides this immuneACCESS table in a form limited to in-frame rearrangements. Some clones are lacking; in checked studies, under half of them reflect an unresolved V gene, and why the rest are absent is not known. In this sample the table shows tens of thousands of clones, about 90% of which occur a single time. The ten largest account for 1.1% of the sample. Sequenced material: peripheral blood, taken before any cancer treatment. Source of these receptors: a woman aged 40 to 75 with stage I lung adenocarcinoma.

V and J are TRBV19 and TRBJ1-1; D remains ambiguous. Trimming left V 3 bases short and J 4 bases short, with 9 bases between. Germline V gene data show CDR1 as LNHDA and CDR2 as SQIVND (reference sequence). CDR3 length: 13 residues. In DNA, the CDR3 is TGTGCCAGTAGTATTGGTCTTATCACTGAAGCTTTCTTT. Its protein is CASSIGLITEAFF.

The rearrangement links TRBV6-1 to TRBJ1-2; perhaps TRBD1 as D (5 bases). CDR3 length: 13 amino acids. Trimming took off 2 bases at V and 7 bases at J, with 11 bases between the two ends. From germline, CDR1 is MNHNS and CDR2 SASEGT. The CDR3 protein is CASSEYRKGGYTF. The CDR3 DNA is TGTGCCAGCAGTGAATACAGGAAAGGTGGCTACACCTTC.

The sample holds a few counts of this clone. The J gene is TRBJ2-4, the V gene TRBV9; D remains unclear. The CDR3 has 13 amino acids. V was clipped by 0 bases and J by 7 bases, with 8 bases between them. Germline lookup yields CDR1 SGDLS and CDR2 YYNGEE. The chain's CDR3 is CASSVDGDNIQYF. The DNA for the CDR3 is TGTGCCAGCAGCGTAGATGGGGATAACATTCAGTACTTC.

The genes are TRBV6-1 and TRBJ1-1, with D possibly being TRBD1 (6 bases). Trimming removed 11 bases from V and 1 base from J, with 17 bases in between. CDR1 and CDR2 from the germline V gene are MNHNS and SASEGT. The CDR3 is 14 residues long. CDR3 loop: CAVTRGQQNTEAFF. As DNA, the CDR3 is TGTGCCGTCACGCGGGGGCAGCAGAACACTGAAGCTTTCTTT.

The chain has TRBV5-1 and TRBJ2-5, with 13 bases fitting TRBD2. V dropped 3 bases and J dropped 1; count of bases not matched to a gene: 3. The CDR3 runs 16 residues. Germline loops: CDR1 SGHRS, CDR2 YFSETQ. The CDR3 spells CASSYRLAGGQETQYF. DNA for the CDR3: TGCGCCAGCAGCTACCGACTAGCGGGGGGCCAAGAGACCCAGTACTTC.

The chain has TRBV28 and TRBJ1-2; maybe TRBD1 (5 bases). Germline V gene data show CDR1 as MDHEN and CDR2 as SYDVKM. V was pared by 6 bases and J by 4 bases, with 15 bases between. The CDR3 runs to 14 residues. The CDR3 region has the DNA TGTGCCAGCAGGCCGGGGGGTTACGGCTATGGCTACACCTTC. This sequence encodes CASRPGGYGYGYTF.

V usage is TRBV7-8 and J usage is TRBJ1-6; D gene unclear. Per germline, CDR1 SGHVS and CDR2 FQNEAQ. V was shortened by 3 bases and J by 7 bases, with 10 bases between the two germline ends. CDR3 length: 14 amino acids. The CDR3 DNA sequence: TGTGCCAGCAGCTTCTCCTCGAGAAATTCACCCCTCCACTTT. The encoded protein is CASSFSSRNSPLHF.

The chain carries TRBV4-3 and TRBJ1-6; D perhaps matches TRBD1 (5 bases). With 4 bases removed from V and 7 bases from J, the gap between germline ends came to 14 bases. The CDR3 loop spans 15 amino acids. The germline V gene has CDR1 LGHNA and CDR2 YSLEER. CDR3 in amino acids: CASSPTDRENSPLHF. As DNA, the CDR3 is TGCGCCAGCAGCCCTACCGACAGAGAAAATTCACCCCTCCACTTT.

The rearrangement uses TRBV19 and TRBJ1-1, with D perhaps matching TRBD1 (6 bases). This CDR3 is 15 amino acids long. CDR1 is LNHDA, CDR2 SQIVND, per germline (reference sequence). V lost 6 bases and J 0 bases, leaving 14 bases between the germline ends. For the CDR3, the DNA is TGTGCCAGTAGCGCGTACAGGGATCTGAACACTGAAGCTTTCTTT. This encodes CASSAYRDLNTEAFF.

The gene calls are TRBV6-5 and TRBJ2-3; 7 positions match TRBD1. Trimming at V came to 6 bases and at J to 2 bases, leaving 5 bases not matched to a gene. Germline V gene lookup returns CDR1 MNHEY and CDR2 SVGAGI. CDR3 length: 14 amino acids. The CDR3 nucleotides read TGTGCCAGCAGGTCGGGACAGCCCACAGATACGCAGTATTTT. Translation gives CASRSGQPTDTQYF.